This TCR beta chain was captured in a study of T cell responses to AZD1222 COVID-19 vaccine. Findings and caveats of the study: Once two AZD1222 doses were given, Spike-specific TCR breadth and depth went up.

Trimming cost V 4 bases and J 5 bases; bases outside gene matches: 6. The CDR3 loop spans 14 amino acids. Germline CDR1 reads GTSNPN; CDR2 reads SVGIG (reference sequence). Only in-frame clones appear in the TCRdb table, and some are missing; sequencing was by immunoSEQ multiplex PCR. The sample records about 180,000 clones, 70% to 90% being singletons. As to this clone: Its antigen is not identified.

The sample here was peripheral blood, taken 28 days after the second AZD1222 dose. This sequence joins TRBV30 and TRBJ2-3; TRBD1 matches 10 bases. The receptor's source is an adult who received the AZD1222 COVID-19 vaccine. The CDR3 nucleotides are TGTGCCTGGATCAGACAGGGGGCAGGAGATACGCAGTATTTT. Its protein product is CAWIRQGAGDTQYF.